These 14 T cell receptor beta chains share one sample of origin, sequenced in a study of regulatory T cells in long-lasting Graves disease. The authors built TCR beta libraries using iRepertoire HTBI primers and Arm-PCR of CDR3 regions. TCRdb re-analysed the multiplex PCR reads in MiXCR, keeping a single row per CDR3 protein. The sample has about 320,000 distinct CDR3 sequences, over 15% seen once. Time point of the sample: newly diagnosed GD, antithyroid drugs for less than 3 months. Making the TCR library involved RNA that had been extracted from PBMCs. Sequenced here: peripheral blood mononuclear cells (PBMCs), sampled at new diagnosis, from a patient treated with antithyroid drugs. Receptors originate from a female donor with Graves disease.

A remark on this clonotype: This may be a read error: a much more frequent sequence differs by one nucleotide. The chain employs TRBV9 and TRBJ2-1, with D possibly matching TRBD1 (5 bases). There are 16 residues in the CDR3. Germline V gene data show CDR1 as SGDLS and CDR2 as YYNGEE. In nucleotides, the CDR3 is TGTGCCAGCAGCGTAGAGTCTTACAGGTCCTACAATGAGCAGTCCTTC. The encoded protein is CASSVESYRSYNEQSF. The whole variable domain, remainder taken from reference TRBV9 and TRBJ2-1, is DSGVTQTPKHLITATGQRVTLRCSPRSGDLSVYWYQQSLDQGLQFLIQYYNGEERAKGNILERFSAQQFPDLHSELNLSSLELGDSALYFCASSVESYRSYNEQSFGPGTRLTVL.

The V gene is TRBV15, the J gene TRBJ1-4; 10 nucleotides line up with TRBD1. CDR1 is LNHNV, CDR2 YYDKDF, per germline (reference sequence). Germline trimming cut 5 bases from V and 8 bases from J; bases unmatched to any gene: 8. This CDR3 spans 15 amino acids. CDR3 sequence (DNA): TGTGCCACCAGCCCGGGGGGGACAGGGGACGAAAAACTGTTTTTT. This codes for CATSPGGTGDEKLFF.

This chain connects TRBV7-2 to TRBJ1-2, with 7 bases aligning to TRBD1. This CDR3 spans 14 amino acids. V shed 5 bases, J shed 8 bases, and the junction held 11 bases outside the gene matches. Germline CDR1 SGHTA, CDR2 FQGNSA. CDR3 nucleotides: TGTGCCAGCAGCAGATGGGACAGTAAACGGGGCTACACCTTC. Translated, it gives CASSRWDSKRGYTF.

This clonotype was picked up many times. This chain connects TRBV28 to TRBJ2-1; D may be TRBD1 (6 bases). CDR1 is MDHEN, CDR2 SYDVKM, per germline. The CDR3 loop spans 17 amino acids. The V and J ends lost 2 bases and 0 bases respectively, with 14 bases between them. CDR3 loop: CASSLRPGQSSYNEQFF. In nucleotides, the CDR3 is TGTGCCAGCAGTTTACGCCCAGGACAGAGCTCCTACAATGAGCAGTTCTTC.

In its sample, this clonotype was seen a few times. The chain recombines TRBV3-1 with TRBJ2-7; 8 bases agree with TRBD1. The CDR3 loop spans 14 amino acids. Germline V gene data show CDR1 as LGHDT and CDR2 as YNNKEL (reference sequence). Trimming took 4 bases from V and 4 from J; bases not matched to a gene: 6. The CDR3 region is CASSPAGGKYEQYF. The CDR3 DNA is TGTGCCAGCAGCCCGGCAGGGGGCAAATACGAGCAGTACTTC.

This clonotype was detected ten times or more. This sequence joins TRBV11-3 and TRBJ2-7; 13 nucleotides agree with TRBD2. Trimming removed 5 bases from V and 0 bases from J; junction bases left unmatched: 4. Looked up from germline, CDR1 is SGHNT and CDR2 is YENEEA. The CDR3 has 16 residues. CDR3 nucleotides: TGTGCCAGCAGCGGACTAGCGGGGGATAGCTCCTACGAGCAGTACTTC. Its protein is CASSGLAGDSSYEQYF.

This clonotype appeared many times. DNA of the CDR3: TGTGCCAGCAGTCCGGGACAGGGCAAGAACACTGAAGCTTTCTTT. This codes for CASSPGQGKNTEAFF. The chain employs TRBV12-3 or TRBV12-4 and TRBJ1-1; the match to TRBD1 covers 9 bases. V was clipped by 5 bases and J by 1 base; unmatched bases: 5. The CDR3 is 15 amino acids.

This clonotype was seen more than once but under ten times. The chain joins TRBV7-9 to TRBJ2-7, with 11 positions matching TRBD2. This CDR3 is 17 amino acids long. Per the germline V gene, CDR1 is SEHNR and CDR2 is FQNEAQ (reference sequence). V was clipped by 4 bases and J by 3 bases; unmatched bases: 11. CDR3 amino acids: CASSSSRRGLADYEQYF. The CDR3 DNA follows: TGTGCCAGCAGCTCTTCTCGCAGGGGACTAGCGGACTACGAGCAGTACTTC.

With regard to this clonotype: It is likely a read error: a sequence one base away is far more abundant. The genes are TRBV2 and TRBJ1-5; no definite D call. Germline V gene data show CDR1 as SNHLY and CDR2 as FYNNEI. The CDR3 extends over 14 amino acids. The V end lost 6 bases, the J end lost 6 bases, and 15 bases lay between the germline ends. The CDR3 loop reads CASRSASRGQPQHF. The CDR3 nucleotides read TGTGCCAGCAGGTCCGCCAGCCGGGGTCAGCCCCAGCATTTT.

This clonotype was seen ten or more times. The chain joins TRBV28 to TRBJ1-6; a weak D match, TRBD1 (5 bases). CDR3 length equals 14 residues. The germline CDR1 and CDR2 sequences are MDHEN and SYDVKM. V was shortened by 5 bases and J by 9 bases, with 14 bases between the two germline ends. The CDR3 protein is CASSPRGTFSPLHF. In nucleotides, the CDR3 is TGTGCCAGCAGTCCCCGGGGGACTTTTTCACCCCTCCACTTT.

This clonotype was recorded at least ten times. CDR3: CASSSRSGVSPLHF. The CDR3 coding sequence is TGTGCCAGCAGCTCACGTAGCGGGGTTTCACCCCTCCACTTT. This chain joins TRBV7-2 and TRBJ1-6; D unresolved. The CDR3 has 14 residues. The germline gives CDR1 SGHTA, CDR2 FQGNSA. Trimming took 4 bases from V and 9 from J, leaving 13 bases between them. The variable domain in full, completed from reference TRBV7-2 and TRBJ1-6, reads GAGVSQSPSNKVTEKGKDVELRCDPISGHTALYWYRQSLGQGLEFLIYFQGNSAPDKSGLPSDRFSAERTGGSVSTLTIQRTQQEDSAVYLCASSSRSGVSPLHFGNGTRLTVT.

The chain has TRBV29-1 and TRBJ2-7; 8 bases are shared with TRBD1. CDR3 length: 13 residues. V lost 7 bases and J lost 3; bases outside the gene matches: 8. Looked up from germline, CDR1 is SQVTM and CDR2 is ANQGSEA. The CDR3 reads CSAEDRDNYEQYF. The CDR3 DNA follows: TGCAGCGCCGAGGACAGGGACAACTACGAGCAGTACTTC.

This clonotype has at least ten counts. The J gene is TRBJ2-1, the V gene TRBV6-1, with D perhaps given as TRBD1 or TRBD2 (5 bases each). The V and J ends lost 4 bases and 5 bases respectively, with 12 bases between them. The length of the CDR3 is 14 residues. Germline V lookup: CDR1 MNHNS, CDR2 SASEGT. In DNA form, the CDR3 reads TGTGCCAGCAGTGGCGGGTGGGGCCACAATGAGCAGTTCTTC. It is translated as CASSGGWGHNEQFF.

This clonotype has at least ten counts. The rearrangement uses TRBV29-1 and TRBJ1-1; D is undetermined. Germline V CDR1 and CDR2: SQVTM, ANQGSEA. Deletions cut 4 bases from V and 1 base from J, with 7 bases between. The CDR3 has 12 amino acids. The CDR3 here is CSVVWGNTEAFF. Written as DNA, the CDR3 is TGCAGCGTTGTGTGGGGGAACACTGAAGCTTTCTTT.